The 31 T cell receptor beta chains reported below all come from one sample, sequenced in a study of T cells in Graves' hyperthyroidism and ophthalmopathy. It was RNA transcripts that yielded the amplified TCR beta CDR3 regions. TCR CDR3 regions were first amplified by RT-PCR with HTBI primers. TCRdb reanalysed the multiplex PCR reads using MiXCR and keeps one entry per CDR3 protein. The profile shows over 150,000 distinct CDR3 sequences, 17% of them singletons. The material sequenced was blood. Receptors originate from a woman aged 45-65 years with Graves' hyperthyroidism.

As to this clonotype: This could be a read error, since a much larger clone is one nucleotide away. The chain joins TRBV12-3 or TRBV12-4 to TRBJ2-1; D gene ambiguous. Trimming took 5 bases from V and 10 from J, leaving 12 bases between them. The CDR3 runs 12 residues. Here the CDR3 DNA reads TGTGCCAGCAGTGATAGCCGGGCCGAGCAGTTCTTC. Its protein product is CASSDSRAEQFF.

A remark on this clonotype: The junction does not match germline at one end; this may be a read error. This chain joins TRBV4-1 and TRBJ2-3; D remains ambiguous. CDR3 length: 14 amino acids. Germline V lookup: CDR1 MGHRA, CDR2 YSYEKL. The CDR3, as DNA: TGCGCCAGCAGCCAAGACGGTAGCACAGATACGCGGTATTTT. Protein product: CASSQDGSTDTRYF.

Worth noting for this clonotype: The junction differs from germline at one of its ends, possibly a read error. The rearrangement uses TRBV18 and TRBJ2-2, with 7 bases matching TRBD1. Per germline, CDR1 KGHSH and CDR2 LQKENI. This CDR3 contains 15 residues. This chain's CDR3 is CASSPKTGNTGELSF. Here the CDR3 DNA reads TGTGCCAGCTCACCAAAGACAGGGAACACCGGGGAGCTGTCTTTT.

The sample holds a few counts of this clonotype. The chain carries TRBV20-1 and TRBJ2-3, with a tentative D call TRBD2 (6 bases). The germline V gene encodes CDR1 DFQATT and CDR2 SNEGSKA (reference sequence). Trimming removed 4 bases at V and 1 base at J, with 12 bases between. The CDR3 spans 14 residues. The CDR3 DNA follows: TGCAGTGCTAAATTGGGAGGAGGCACAGATACGCAGTATTTT. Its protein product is CSAKLGGGTDTQYF.

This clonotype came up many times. The CDR3 sequence is CASSLAAGERKAFF. The CDR3 bases are TGCGCCAGCAGCTTGGCAGCCGGAGAGAGGAAAGCTTTCTTT. The V call is TRBV5-1, the J call TRBJ1-1; D is undetermined. The CDR3 is 14 amino acids. V was clipped by 0 bases and J by 9 bases, with 15 bases between them. The germline V gene encodes CDR1 SGHRS and CDR2 YFSETQ.

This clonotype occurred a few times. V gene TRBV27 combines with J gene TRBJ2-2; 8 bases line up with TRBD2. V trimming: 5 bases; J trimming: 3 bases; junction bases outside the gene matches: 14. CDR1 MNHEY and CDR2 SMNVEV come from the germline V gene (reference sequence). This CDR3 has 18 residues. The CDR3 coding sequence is TGTGCCAGCAGTCAAACGGGTGTACCGGGAGGGTACACCGGGGAGCTGTTTTTT. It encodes CASSQTGVPGGYTGELFF.

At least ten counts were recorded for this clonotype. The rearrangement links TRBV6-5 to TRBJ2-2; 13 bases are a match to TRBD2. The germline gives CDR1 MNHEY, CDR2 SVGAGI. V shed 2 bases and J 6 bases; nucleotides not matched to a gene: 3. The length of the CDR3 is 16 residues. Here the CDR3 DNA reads TGTGCCAGCAGTTACCTGACTAGCGGGAGGCCCGGGGAGCTGTTTTTT. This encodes CASSYLTSGRPGELFF.

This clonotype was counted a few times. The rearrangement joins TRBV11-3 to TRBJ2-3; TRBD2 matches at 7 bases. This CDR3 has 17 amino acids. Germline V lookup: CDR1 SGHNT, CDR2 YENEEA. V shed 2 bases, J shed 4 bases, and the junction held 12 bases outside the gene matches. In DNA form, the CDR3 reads TGTGCCAGCAGCTTACAACCCCGGACTAGACCCTCAGATACGCAGTATTTT. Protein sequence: CASSLQPRTRPSDTQYF.

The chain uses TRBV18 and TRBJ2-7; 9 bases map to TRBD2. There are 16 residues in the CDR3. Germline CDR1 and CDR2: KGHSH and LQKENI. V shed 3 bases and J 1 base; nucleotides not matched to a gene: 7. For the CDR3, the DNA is TGTGCCAGCTCACCTAGGACTAGCGCGGGGTCCTACGAGCAGTACTTC. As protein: CASSPRTSAGSYEQYF.

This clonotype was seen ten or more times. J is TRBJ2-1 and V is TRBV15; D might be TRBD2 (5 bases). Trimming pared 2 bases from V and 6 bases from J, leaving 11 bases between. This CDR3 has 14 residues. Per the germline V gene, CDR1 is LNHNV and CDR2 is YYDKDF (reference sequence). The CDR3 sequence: CATSRPSGSNEQFF. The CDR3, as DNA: TGTGCCACCAGCAGACCTTCGGGGAGCAATGAGCAGTTCTTC.

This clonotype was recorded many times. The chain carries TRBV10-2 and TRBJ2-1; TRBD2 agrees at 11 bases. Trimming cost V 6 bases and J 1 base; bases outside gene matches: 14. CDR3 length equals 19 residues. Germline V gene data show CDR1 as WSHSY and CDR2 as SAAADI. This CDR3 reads CASRITSGSNQGSYNEQFF. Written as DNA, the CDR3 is TGCGCCAGCAGAATAACTAGCGGGAGTAATCAGGGGTCCTACAATGAGCAGTTCTTC.

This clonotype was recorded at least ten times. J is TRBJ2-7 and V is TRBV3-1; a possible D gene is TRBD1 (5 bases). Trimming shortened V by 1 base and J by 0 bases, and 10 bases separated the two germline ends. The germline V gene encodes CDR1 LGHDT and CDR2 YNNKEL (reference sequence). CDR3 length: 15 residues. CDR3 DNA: TGTGCCAGCAGCCAAGCGCACAGGCCCTCCTACGAGCAGTACTTC. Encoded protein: CASSQAHRPSYEQYF.

CDR3 loop: CASSPEPGLAGLEQYF. The CDR3 DNA is TGTGCCAGCAGCCCCGAACCGGGACTAGCGGGACTCGAGCAGTACTTC. The gene calls are TRBV5-6 and TRBJ2-7, with 13 bases lining up with TRBD2. Germline V gene data show CDR1 as SGHDT and CDR2 as YYEEEE. The CDR3 extends over 16 amino acids. Germline trimming cut 4 bases from V and 6 bases from J; bases unmatched to any gene: 10.

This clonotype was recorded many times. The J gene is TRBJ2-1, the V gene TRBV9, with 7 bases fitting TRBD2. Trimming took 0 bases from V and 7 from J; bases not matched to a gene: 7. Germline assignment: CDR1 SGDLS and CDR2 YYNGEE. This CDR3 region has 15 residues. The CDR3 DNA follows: TGTGCCAGCAGCGTAGGGGCTAGCGGTGAGAATGAGCAGTTCTTC. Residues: CASSVGASGENEQFF.

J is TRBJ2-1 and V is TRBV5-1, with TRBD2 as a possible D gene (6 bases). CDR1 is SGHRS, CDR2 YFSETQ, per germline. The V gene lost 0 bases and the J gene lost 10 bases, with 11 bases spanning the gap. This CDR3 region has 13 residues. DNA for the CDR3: TGCGCCAGCAGCTTGGCGGGGGATATGGAGCAGTTCTTC. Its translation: CASSLAGDMEQFF.

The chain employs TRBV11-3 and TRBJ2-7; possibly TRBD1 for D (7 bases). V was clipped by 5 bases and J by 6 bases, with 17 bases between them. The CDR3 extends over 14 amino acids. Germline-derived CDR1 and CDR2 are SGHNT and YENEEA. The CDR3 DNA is TGTGCCAGCAGCCCCCAGGGGGGAGTCTCCGAGCAGTACTTC. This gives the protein CASSPQGGVSEQYF.

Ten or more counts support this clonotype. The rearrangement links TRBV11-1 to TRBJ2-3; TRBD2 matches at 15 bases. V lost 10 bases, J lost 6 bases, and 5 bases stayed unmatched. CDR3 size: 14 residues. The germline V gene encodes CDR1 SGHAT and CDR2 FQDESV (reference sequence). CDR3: CATGLAGGPDTQYF. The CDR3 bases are TGTGCCACCGGACTAGCGGGAGGGCCGGATACGCAGTATTTT.

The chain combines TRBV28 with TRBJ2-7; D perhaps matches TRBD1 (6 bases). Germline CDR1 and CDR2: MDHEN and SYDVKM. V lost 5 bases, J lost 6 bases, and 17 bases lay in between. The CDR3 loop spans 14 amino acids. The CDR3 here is CASSALVGATEQYF. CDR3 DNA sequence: TGTGCCAGCAGTGCGCTTGTGGGGGCCACCGAGCAGTACTTC.

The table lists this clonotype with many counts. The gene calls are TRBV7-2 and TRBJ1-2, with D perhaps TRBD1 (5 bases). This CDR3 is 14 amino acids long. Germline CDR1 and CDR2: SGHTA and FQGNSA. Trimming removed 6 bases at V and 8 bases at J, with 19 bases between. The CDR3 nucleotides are TGTGCCAGCAGACCAACAGGCCCCCAATGGGGCTACACCTTC. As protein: CASRPTGPQWGYTF.

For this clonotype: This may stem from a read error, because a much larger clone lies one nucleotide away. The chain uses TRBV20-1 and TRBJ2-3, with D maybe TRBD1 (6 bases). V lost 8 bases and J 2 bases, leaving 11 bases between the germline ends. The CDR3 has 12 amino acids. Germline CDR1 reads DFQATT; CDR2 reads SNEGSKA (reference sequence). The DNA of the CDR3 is TGCAGTCCTCGGGACAACACAGATACGCAGTATTTT. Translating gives CSPRDNTDTQYF.

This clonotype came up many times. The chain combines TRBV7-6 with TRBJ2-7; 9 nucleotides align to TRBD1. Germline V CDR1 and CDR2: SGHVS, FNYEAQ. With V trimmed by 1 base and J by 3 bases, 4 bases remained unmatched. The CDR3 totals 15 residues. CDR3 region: CASSLGWDRDYEQYF. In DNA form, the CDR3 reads TGTGCCAGCAGCTTAGGCTGGGACAGGGACTACGAGCAGTACTTC.

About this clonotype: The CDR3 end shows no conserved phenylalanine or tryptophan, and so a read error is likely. CDR3 in amino acids: CASSYGARTNYGYTL. CDR3 in DNA: TGTGCCAGCAGTTACGGGGCCAGAACTAACTATGGCTACACCCTC. V is TRBV6-5 and J is TRBJ1-2; D perhaps matches TRBD1 (5 bases). In germline, CDR1 is MNHEY, CDR2 SVGAGI. CDR3 length equals 15 residues. With 2 bases removed from V and 0 bases from J, the gap between germline ends came to 10 bases.

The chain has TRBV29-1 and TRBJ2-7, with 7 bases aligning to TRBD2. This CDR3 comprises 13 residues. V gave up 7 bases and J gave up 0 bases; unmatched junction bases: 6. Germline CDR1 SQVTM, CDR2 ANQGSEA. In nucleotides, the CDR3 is TGCAGCGCCTTACTAGCGAACTCCTACGAGCAGTACTTC. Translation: CSALLANSYEQYF.

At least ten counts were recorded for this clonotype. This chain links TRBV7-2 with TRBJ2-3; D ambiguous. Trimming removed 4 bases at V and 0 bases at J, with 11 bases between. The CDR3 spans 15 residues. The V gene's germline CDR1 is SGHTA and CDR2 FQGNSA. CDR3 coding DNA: TGTGCCAGCAGCTACTCTCGCGCCAGCACAGATACGCAGTATTTT. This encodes CASSYSRASTDTQYF.

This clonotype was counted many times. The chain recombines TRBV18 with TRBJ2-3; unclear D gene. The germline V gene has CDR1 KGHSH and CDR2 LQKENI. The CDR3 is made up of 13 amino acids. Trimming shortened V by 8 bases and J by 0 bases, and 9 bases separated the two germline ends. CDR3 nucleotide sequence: TGTGCCAGCCATATGACGAGCACAGATACGCAGTATTTT. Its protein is CASHMTSTDTQYF. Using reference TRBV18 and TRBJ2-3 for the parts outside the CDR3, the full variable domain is NAGVMQNPRHLVRRRGQEARLRCSPMKGHSHVYWYRQLPEEGLKFMVYLQKENIIDESGMPKERFSAEFPKEGPSILRIQQVVRGDSAAYFCASHMTSTDTQYFGPGTRLTVL.

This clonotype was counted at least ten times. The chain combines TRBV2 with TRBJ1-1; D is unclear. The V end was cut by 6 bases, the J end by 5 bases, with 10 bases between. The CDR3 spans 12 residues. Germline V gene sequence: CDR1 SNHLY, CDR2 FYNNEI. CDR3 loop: CASRTRVTEAFF. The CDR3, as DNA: TGTGCCAGCAGGACGCGGGTGACTGAAGCTTTCTTT.

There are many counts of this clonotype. The CDR3 nucleotides read TGTGCCAGCAGCCAAGATCGGATGGAGGGTTGGACCTTC. Amino acids: CASSQDRMEGWTF. This chain joins TRBV3-1 and TRBJ1-2; no definite D call. Germline CDR1 LGHDT, CDR2 YNNKEL (reference sequence). V gave up 0 bases and J gave up 14 bases, with 16 bases separating them. CDR3 length: 13 residues.

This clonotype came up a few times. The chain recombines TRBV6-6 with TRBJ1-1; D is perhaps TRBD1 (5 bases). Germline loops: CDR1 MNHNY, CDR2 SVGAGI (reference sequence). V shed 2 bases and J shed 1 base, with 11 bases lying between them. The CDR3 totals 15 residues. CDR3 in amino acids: CASSYAIQANTEAFF. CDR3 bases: TGTGCCAGCAGTTACGCGATACAGGCGAACACTGAAGCTTTCTTT.

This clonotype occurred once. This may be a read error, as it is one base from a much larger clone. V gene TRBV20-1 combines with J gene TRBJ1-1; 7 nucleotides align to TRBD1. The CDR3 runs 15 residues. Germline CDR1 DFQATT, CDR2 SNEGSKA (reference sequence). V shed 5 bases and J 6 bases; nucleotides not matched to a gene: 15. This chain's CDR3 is CSARLYQGDNAEAFF. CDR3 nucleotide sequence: TGCAGTGCTCGCCTTTACCAGGGGGATAACGCTGAAGCTTTCTTT.

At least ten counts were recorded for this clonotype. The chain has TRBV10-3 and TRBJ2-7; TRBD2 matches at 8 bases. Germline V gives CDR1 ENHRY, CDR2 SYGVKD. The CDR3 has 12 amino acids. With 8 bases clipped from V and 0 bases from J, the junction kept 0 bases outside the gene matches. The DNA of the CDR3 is TGTGCCATCGGGACTAGCTCCTACGAGCAGTACTTC. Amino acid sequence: CAIGTSSYEQYF.

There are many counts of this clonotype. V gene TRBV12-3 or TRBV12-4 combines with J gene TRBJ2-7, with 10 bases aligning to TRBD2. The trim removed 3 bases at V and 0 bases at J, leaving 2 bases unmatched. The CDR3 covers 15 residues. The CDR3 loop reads CASSFGLADSYEQYF. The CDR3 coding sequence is TGTGCCAGCAGTTTTGGACTAGCGGACTCCTACGAGCAGTACTTC.